This passage covers 26 T cell receptor beta chains from one sample sequenced in a study of T-cell memory formation after mild COVID-19. A single record per CDR3 protein comes from TCRdb applying MiXCR to the 5' RACE reads. Seen here are a few hundred thousand distinct CDR3 sequences, 14% observed once, and the top ten hold around a fifth. Input material: PBMCs or a T cell subset sorted from them (not recorded which). These TCRs come from a man between 18 and 29 years old who had mild COVID-19 (a few samples of this study predate the infection). Cell type and time point are not known.

The chain links TRBV18 to TRBJ1-2; D not resolved. The V end lost 2 bases, the J end lost 1 base, and 8 bases lay between the germline ends. CDR1 and CDR2 (germline): KGHSH, LQKENI. The CDR3 sequence is 14 residues long. The CDR3 reads CASSPVRVNYGYTF. CDR3 DNA sequence: TGTGCCAGCTCACCAGTTCGGGTTAACTATGGCTACACCTTC.

The gene calls are TRBV6-6 and TRBJ2-7, with D perhaps TRBD1 (5 bases). This CDR3 region has 13 residues. Trimming cost V 4 bases and J 3 bases, with 10 bases left between them. CDR1 is MNHNY, CDR2 SVGAGI, per germline (reference sequence). CDR3 sequence: CASSSGHRYEQYV. In DNA form, the CDR3 reads TGTGCCAGCAGTTCAGGACACCGCTACGAGCAGTACGTC.

Only a few counts were recorded for this clonotype. The chain is built from TRBV28 and TRBJ2-3, with 10 bases aligning to TRBD2. The germline gives CDR1 MDHEN, CDR2 SYDVKM. Trimming took 5 bases from V and 0 from J; bases not matched to a gene: 11. CDR3 size: 18 residues. The CDR3 spells CASSHRAASGGSTDTQYF. DNA for the CDR3: TGTGCCAGCAGTCATCGGGCCGCTAGCGGGGGTAGCACAGATACGCAGTATTTT.

In its sample, this clonotype was seen a few times. This sequence joins TRBV7-6 and TRBJ2-2; D not resolved. Per germline, CDR1 SGHVS and CDR2 FNYEAQ. CDR3 length: 12 amino acids. The V gene lost 5 bases and the J gene lost 6 bases, with 7 bases spanning the gap. This CDR3 is CASSTDAGELFF. Written as DNA, the CDR3 is TGTGCCAGCAGCACGGACGCCGGGGAGCTGTTTTTT.

This clonotype came up a few times. This rearrangement joins TRBV29-1 to TRBJ2-5; 15 nucleotides match TRBD2. Germline V gives CDR1 SQVTM, CDR2 ANQGSEA. This CDR3 is 13 amino acids long. Losses at the gene ends were 7 bases for V and 3 bases for J; bases not matched to a gene: 0. The CDR3 bases are TGCAGCGGGACTAGCGGGGGGGAAGAGACCCAGTACTTC. As protein: CSGTSGGEETQYF.

V and J are TRBV29-1 and TRBJ2-5, with D maybe TRBD1 (5 bases). V was cut by 1 base and J by 5 bases, with 11 bases left in between. CDR1 and CDR2 (germline): SQVTM, ANQGSEA. The CDR3 runs 13 residues. CDR3 in amino acids: CSVEVAGHETQYF. CDR3 nucleotide sequence: TGCAGCGTTGAAGTGGCAGGGCACGAGACCCAGTACTTC.

This clonotype was detected a few times. CDR3 sequence: CASSLLSRNEETQYF. CDR3 sequence (DNA): TGCGCCAGCAGCTTGTTGTCGAGGAATGAAGAGACCCAGTACTTC. The genes are TRBV5-1 and TRBJ2-5, with D uncertain. The germline V gene has CDR1 SGHRS and CDR2 YFSETQ. Deletions cut 1 base from V and 3 bases from J, with 13 bases between. CDR3 length: 15 amino acids. The full variable domain, with the rest looked up from reference TRBV5-1 and TRBJ2-5, is KAGVTQTPRYLIKTRGQQVTLSCSPISGHRSVSWYQQTPGQGLQFLFEYFSETQRNKGNFPGRFSGRQFSNSRSEMNVSTLELGDSALYLCASSLLSRNEETQYFGPGTRLLVL.

This clonotype was found a few times. The chain recombines TRBV5-6 with TRBJ2-7; no firm D call. Germline V gene lookup returns CDR1 SGHDT and CDR2 YYEEEE. CDR3 size: 13 residues. Trimming took 2 bases from V and 6 from J, leaving 12 bases between them. The CDR3 protein is CASSLDMRSEQYV. The CDR3 coding sequence is TGTGCCAGCAGCTTAGACATGCGTTCCGAGCAGTACGTC.

This clonotype was counted between two and nine times. The CDR3 loop is CASSQDGQVRNEQFF. The CDR3 DNA reads TGCGCCAGCAGCCAAGATGGTCAGGTTCGGAATGAGCAGTTCTTC. V gene TRBV4-1 combines with J gene TRBJ2-1; D is unclear. The germline V and J ends were trimmed by 0 bases and 7 bases, with 13 bases remaining between them. The germline V gene encodes CDR1 MGHRA and CDR2 YSYEKL. The CDR3 sequence is 15 residues long.

This clonotype has a handful of counts. CDR3 nucleotide sequence: TGTGCCAGCAGCCAAGGTCCCCCGGGGAATGAAAAACTGTTTTTT. As protein: CASSQGPPGNEKLFF. The chain combines TRBV4-2 with TRBJ1-4, with no clear D. CDR3 length: 15 amino acids. Germline lookup yields CDR1 LGHNA and CDR2 YNFKEQ. Trimming stripped 1 base from V and 5 bases from J, with 11 bases between.

This clonotype was counted a few times. The chain combines TRBV6-5 with TRBJ1-1; the D gene is possibly TRBD1 (5 bases). The CDR3 sequence is 14 residues long. With 5 bases removed from V and 0 bases from J, the gap between germline ends came to 10 bases. Germline lookup yields CDR1 MNHEY and CDR2 SVGAGI. Here the CDR3 DNA reads TGTGCCAGCAGTACGGGGGTTTTGAACACTGAAGCTTTCTTT. It encodes CASSTGVLNTEAFF.

This clonotype came up a few times. The chain carries TRBV9 and TRBJ2-3, with TRBD2 matching 10 bases. Per the germline V gene, CDR1 is SGDLS and CDR2 is YYNGEE. CDR3 length equals 16 residues. The J segment lost 6 bases and the V segment lost 1 base, leaving 8 bases of the junction unmatched. The CDR3 sequence: CASSVFSGGAPDTQYF. The CDR3 nucleotides are TGTGCCAGCAGCGTATTCAGCGGGGGGGCCCCGGATACGCAGTATTTT.

This clonotype has at least ten counts. The V gene is TRBV6-5, the J gene TRBJ1-2; D unresolved. This CDR3 is built from 15 residues. Germline values: CDR1 MNHEY, CDR2 SVGAGI. Trimming cost V 0 bases and J 7 bases, with 15 bases left between them. The CDR3 loop is CASSYSGGQASGYTF. The CDR3 DNA reads as TGTGCCAGCAGTTACTCGGGTGGGCAGGCAAGTGGCTACACCTTC.

The chain recombines TRBV6-1 with TRBJ1-2; perhaps TRBD1 as D (5 bases). The ends were cut back, 2 bases at V and 8 bases at J, with 15 bases in the middle. CDR1 is MNHNS, CDR2 SASEGT, per germline. The CDR3 runs 14 residues. The CDR3 sequence is CASSETAGPGGYTF. In nucleotides, the CDR3 is TGTGCCAGCAGTGAAACGGCGGGGCCTGGGGGCTACACCTTC.

CDR3 loop: CASSPILGQGSNPSKYNEQFF. DNA for the CDR3: TGTGCCAGCAGTCCTATCTTGGGACAGGGGTCTAACCCGAGCAAGTACAATGAGCAGTTCTTC. V is TRBV12-3 or TRBV12-4 and J is TRBJ2-1; 10 bases are a match to TRBD1. The CDR3 has 21 amino acids. V trimming: 5 bases; J trimming: 4 bases; junction bases outside the gene matches: 23.

A few counts support this clonotype. The rearrangement uses TRBV5-6 and TRBJ2-3; no clear D. CDR1 and CDR2 from the germline V gene are SGHDT and YYEEEE. With 4 bases removed from V and 6 bases from J, the gap between germline ends came to 12 bases. This CDR3 has 13 amino acids. The CDR3 DNA sequence: TGTGCCAGCAGCCTACAGCCCCTTGATACGCAGTATTTT. This codes for CASSLQPLDTQYF.

This clonotype was found a few times. The chain is built from TRBV20-1 and TRBJ1-1; 10 bases line up with TRBD1. This CDR3 is 15 amino acids long. V lost 6 bases, J lost 3 bases, and 10 bases stayed unmatched. Germline CDR1 reads DFQATT; CDR2 reads SNEGSKA (reference sequence). DNA of the CDR3: TGCAGTGCCCATAACTTGGGGACAGGGGACACTGAAGCTTTCTTT. It yields the protein CSAHNLGTGDTEAFF.

The chain employs TRBV7-9 and TRBJ2-7; D might be TRBD1 or TRBD2, each matching 5 bases. Germline CDR1 reads SEHNR; CDR2 reads FQNEAQ (reference sequence). CDR3 length equals 12 residues. The V and J ends lost 5 bases and 5 bases respectively, with 10 bases between them. This CDR3 is CASSTGTHEQYF. The DNA for the CDR3 is TGTGCCAGCAGCACCGGGACCCACGAGCAGTACTTC.

Many counts were recorded for this clonotype. The chain links TRBV28 to TRBJ2-7; tentative D call: TRBD2 (5 bases). Germline V CDR1 and CDR2: MDHEN, SYDVKM. The CDR3 is 15 amino acids. Trimming shortened V by 5 bases and J by 2 bases, and 16 bases separated the two germline ends. CDR3 in DNA: TGTGCCAGCAGTCCCCGTGGGAGAGGGACCTACGAGCAGTACGTC. Translated, it gives CASSPRGRGTYEQYV.

This rearrangement joins TRBV7-3 to TRBJ2-3; D gene unclear. V lost 2 bases, J lost 2 bases, and 8 bases lay in between. The length of the CDR3 is 14 residues. Germline values: CDR1 SGHTA, CDR2 FQGTGA. In DNA form, the CDR3 reads TGTGCCAGCAGCTTATCCCTCATCACAGATACGCAGTATTTT. It codes for CASSLSLITDTQYF.

CDR3 DNA: TGTGCCAGCAGCAAAACTACGGGACAGGGGGTTGGGGGCTACACCTTC. As protein: CASSKTTGQGVGGYTF. This chain connects TRBV5-4 to TRBJ1-2, with 11 nucleotides matching TRBD1. Germline CDR1 is SGHNT and CDR2 is YYREEE (reference sequence). Trimming cost V 4 bases and J 8 bases; bases outside gene matches: 13. The CDR3 is 16 residues long.

This clonotype appeared a few times. The chain recombines TRBV5-4 with TRBJ2-3; possibly TRBD1 or TRBD2 for D (5 bases each). CDR1 SGHNT and CDR2 YYREEE come from the germline V gene (reference sequence). This CDR3 is built from 14 residues. The germline V and J ends were trimmed by 4 bases and 7 bases, with 16 bases remaining between them. CDR3 in amino acids: CASSPRDPPNTQYF. The CDR3 DNA reads TGTGCCAGCAGCCCCCGGGACCCGCCAAATACGCAGTATTTT.

This chain connects TRBV29-1 to TRBJ1-1; no clear D gene. CDR1 is SQVTM and CDR2 is ANQGSEA in the germline V gene. The CDR3 consists of 11 residues. V lost 1 base to trimming and J lost 8 bases, with 8 bases between them. This CDR3 is CSVEVYLEAFF. CDR3 DNA sequence: TGCAGCGTTGAAGTTTACTTAGAAGCTTTCTTT.

The chain employs TRBV6-2 or TRBV6-3 and TRBJ2-7; no definite D call. Germline CDR1 is MNHEY and CDR2 is SVGEGT. CDR3 length: 16 residues. V was cut by 6 bases and J by 1 base, with 19 bases left in between. CDR3 bases: TGTGCCAGCAGATCAAATCGGGCCGTAGGATCCTACGAGCAGTACGTC. Translation gives CASRSNRAVGSYEQYV.

This clonotype has a handful of counts. This chain's CDR3 is CASSYSRDPETQYF. The CDR3 nucleotides read TGTGCCAGCAGTTACTCTAGGGATCCAGAGACCCAGTACTTC. V and J are TRBV6-6 and TRBJ2-5, with D uncertain. The CDR3 sequence is 14 residues long. CDR1 is MNHNY and CDR2 is SVGAGI in the germline V gene (reference sequence). V lost 0 bases and J 4 bases, leaving 9 bases between the germline ends.

This clonotype was counted many times. The rearrangement joins TRBV6-2 or TRBV6-3 to TRBJ2-7; TRBD2 matches at 7 bases. V lost 8 bases and J lost 4; bases outside the gene matches: 14. CDR1 MNHEY and CDR2 SVGEGT come from the germline V gene. The CDR3 is made up of 15 amino acids. The CDR3 region is CASRLLGGSYYEQYV. Written as DNA, the CDR3 is TGTGCCAGCCGCTTGCTGGGGGGGAGTTATTACGAGCAGTACGTC.